The sequence of this TCR beta chain was determined in a study of blood T cell repertoires in COVID-19. Method: immunoSEQ multiplex PCR; TCRdb's copy keeps in-frame clones and lacks some. Found here are some 320,000 clones, more than 90% of them singletons; the top ten hold 2% to 3%. Germline CDR1 SGHTA, CDR2 FQGNSA. The ends were cut back, 1 base at V and 6 bases at J, with 10 bases in the middle. This CDR3 spans 15 amino acids. Participants were aged 18 to 89 years, lived in 24 US areas, and enrolled virtually. Which cohort a participant joined came from the clinical history participants gave. This sequence was found in a man in his sixties who had recovered from COVID-19. Sequenced sample: PBMCs or T cells enriched from blood (not recorded which). V gene TRBV7-2 combines with J gene TRBJ1-6; no definite D call. The CDR3 region has the DNA TGTGCCAGCAGCTTAGTTTCGGGTACTAATTCACCCCTCCACTTT. Translation gives CASSLVSGTNSPLHF.